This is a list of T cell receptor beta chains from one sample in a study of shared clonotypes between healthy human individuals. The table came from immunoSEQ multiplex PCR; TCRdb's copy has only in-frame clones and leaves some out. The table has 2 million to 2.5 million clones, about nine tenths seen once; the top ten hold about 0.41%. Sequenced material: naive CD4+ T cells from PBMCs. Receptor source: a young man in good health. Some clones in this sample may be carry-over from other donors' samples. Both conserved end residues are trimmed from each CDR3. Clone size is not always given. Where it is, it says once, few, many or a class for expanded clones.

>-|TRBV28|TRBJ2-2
ASRDGTGELF
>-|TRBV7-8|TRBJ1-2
ASSLRGGNYGYT
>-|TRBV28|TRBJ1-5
ASSRPTGGNQPQH
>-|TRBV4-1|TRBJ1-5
ASSQVRGTSNQPQH
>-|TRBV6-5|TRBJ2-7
ASSRQGLDEQY
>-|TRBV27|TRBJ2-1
ASANFGFNGEQF
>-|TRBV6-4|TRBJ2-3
ASSTNPSTDTQY
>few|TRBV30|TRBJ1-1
AWRGRGYTEAF
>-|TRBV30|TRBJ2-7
AWSGAGGLREQY
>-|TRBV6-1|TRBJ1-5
ASRESPSRPQH
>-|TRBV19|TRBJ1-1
ASSRSPLNTEAF
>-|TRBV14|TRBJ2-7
ASSQGHRDWY
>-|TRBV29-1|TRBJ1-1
SVEDQEGTEAF
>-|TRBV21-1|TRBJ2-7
ASVDCYEQY
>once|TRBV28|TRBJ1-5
ASRMGQGNSGNQPQH
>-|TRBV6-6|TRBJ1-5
ASSYSGQSGQPQH
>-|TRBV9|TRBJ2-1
ASSPFRSSYNEQF